These 2 T cell receptor beta chains were sequenced from one sample in a study of CD8+ T cells in alopecia areata. Once RNA had been extracted, it was reverse transcribed into cDNA to act as the sequencing template. The method was immunoSEQ multiplex PCR; TCRdb's version includes in-frame clones alone and lacks a portion of them. Sampling found 290,000 or so clones, none seen once. Pooled cutaneous lymph node cells were sorted using CD4, CD8alpha, NKG2D, NKG2ACE and other markers. Specimen: CD4+ T cells sorted from a lymph node. Receptor source: a C3H/HeJ mouse with alopecia areata. The strain's MHC haplotype is H2-k.

As for this clone: Each gene name is a mouse one. The CDR3 end falls 4 residues outside the read, so it is completed with the germline J gene. At the DNA level, this CDR3 is encoded by other sequences in the same sample as well. This sequence joins TRBV13-1 and TRBJ1-1; D is uncertain. Germline CDR1 reads NSHNY; CDR2 reads SYGAGN. CDR3 length: 12 amino acids. Trimming pared 1 base from V and 1 base from J, leaving 2 bases between. The sequenced CDR3 bases are TGTGCCAGCAGTGATCAAAACACA. Translating gives CASSDQNT. The entire CDR3 is CASSDQNTEVFF.

On this clone itself: Germline and genes: mouse. The observed sequence ends 4 residues before the CDR3 terminus, with the missing tail filled in from the germline J gene. This CDR3 is also generated by other DNA sequences in the sample. The V and J genes are TRBV19 and TRBJ2-7, with D possibly being TRBD1 (6 bases). Germline CDR1 reads FNHDT; CDR2 reads SITEND (reference sequence). This CDR3 is 12 amino acids long. CDR3 amino acids: CASSRDKYEQYF. Incomplete CDR3 DNA: TGTGCCAGCAGTAGGGACAAATAT. The full variable domain, completed using reference TRBV19 and TRBJ2-7, is GGIITQTPKFLIGQEGQKLTLKCQQNFNHDTMYWYRQDSGKGLRLIYYSITENDLQKGDLSEGYDASREKKSSFSLTVTSAQKNEMAVFLCASSRDKYEQYFGPGTRLTVL.